Below, 13 T cell receptor beta chains from the same sample are listed, as sequenced in a study of T cell responses to AZD1222 COVID-19 vaccine. TCRdb keeps only in-frame clones here, not all; method: immunoSEQ multiplex PCR. The table includes about 140,000 clones, roughly nine tenths detected once. Sequencing was performed on peripheral blood, taken on day 0 of AZD1222 vaccination. All receptors come from an adult in good health.

This chain links TRBV5-4 with TRBJ2-7; D possibly matches TRBD1 or TRBD2 (5 bases each). Trimming pared 3 bases from V and 1 base from J, leaving 17 bases between. Germline V gives CDR1 SGHNT, CDR2 YYREEE (reference sequence). The CDR3 has 16 residues. CDR3 residues: CASSSPGGRGSYEQYF. The DNA of the CDR3 is TGTGCCAGCAGCTCACCTGGGGGACGCGGGTCCTACGAGCAGTACTTC.

This sequence joins TRBV27 and TRBJ2-1; 7 bases align to TRBD1. Germline V gives CDR1 MNHEY, CDR2 SMNVEV (reference sequence). The junction had 4 bases not matched to a gene; V was cut back by 3 bases and J by 8 bases. This CDR3 spans 13 amino acids. DNA for the CDR3: TGTGCCAGCAGTTTCTACAGGGGCGATGAGCAGTTCTTC. Its translation is CASSFYRGDEQFF.

The chain recombines TRBV6-5 with TRBJ2-7; unclear D gene. Trimming cost V 7 bases and J 6 bases, with 13 bases left between them. The CDR3 has 12 amino acids. Germline values: CDR1 MNHEY, CDR2 SVGAGI. DNA for the CDR3: TGTGCCAGCAAGGGTACCGTCGGCGAGCAGTACTTC. It specifies CASKGTVGEQYF.

Here the CDR3 reads CASRYGRDEKLFF. The CDR3 coding sequence is TGTGCCAGCAGATACGGACGTGATGAAAAACTGTTTTTT. This chain connects TRBV6-5 to TRBJ1-4; no clear D. Per germline, CDR1 MNHEY and CDR2 SVGAGI. There are 13 residues in the CDR3. V dropped 6 bases and J dropped 6 bases, with 11 bases sitting between them.

The chain uses TRBV7-3 and TRBJ2-2, with D perhaps TRBD1 (5 bases). Germline V gene data show CDR1 as SGHTA and CDR2 as FQGTGA. The CDR3 runs 13 residues. The V end was cut by 5 bases, the J end by 4 bases, with 8 bases between. CDR3 nucleotide sequence: TGTGCCAGCAGCCCCACAGGCACCGGGGAGCTGTTTTTT. Protein product: CASSPTGTGELFF.

The rearrangement uses TRBV5-1 and TRBJ1-2; a weak D match, TRBD1 (6 bases). The V gene lost 3 bases and the J gene lost 7 bases, with 13 bases spanning the gap. CDR3 length equals 13 residues. Per the germline V gene, CDR1 is SGHRS and CDR2 is YFSETQ. CDR3: CASSSQGQGGYTF. The CDR3, as DNA: TGCGCCAGCAGCTCGCAGGGGCAGGGTGGCTACACCTTC.

This clone is a singleton in its sample. The DNA of the CDR3 is TGTGCCAGCAGTTACGGCCAGGGAAACACCATATATTTT. Protein product: CASSYGQGNTIYF. The chain couples TRBV6-5 to TRBJ1-3, with D unclear. V lost 2 bases and J lost 4, with 6 bases in between. This CDR3 has 13 amino acids. Germline lookup yields CDR1 MNHEY and CDR2 SVGAGI.

Here the CDR3 DNA reads TGTGCCAGCAGCGTAGGAGGGGGACTGCCCTACGAGCAGTACTTC. Amino acid sequence: CASSVGGGLPYEQYF. The rearrangement joins TRBV9 to TRBJ2-7; D possibly matches TRBD1 or TRBD2 (6 bases each). The germline V and J ends were trimmed by 0 bases and 2 bases, with 12 bases remaining between them. The CDR3 contains 15 residues. CDR1 and CDR2 from the germline V gene are SGDLS and YYNGEE.

The rearrangement uses TRBV29-1 and TRBJ2-3; TRBD2 is a possible D gene (5 bases). The CDR3 spans 15 residues. From germline, CDR1 is SQVTM and CDR2 ANQGSEA. This CDR3 reads CSVNVPAVITDTQYF. The CDR3 nucleotides read TGCAGTGTTAACGTACCAGCGGTTATCACAGATACGCAGTATTTT.

This sequence joins TRBV28 and TRBJ1-2, with D unclear. Trimming took off 5 bases at V and 6 bases at J, with 22 bases between the two ends. The germline V gene has CDR1 MDHEN and CDR2 SYDVKM. The CDR3 runs to 16 residues. DNA of the CDR3: TGTGCCAGCAGTGGGAACCTATACGTCCTAGGAAATGGCTACACCTTC. It specifies CASSGNLYVLGNGYTF.

The chain couples TRBV3-1 (or the pseudogene TRBV3-2) to TRBJ1-4; 8 bases are shared with TRBD1. This CDR3 has 14 residues. The J segment lost 7 bases and the V segment lost 6 bases, leaving 7 bases of the junction unmatched. CDR1 is LGHDT, CDR2 YNNKEL, per germline (reference sequence). The CDR3 DNA sequence: TGTGCCAGCAGAATCAGGGGGCGCGGTGAAAAACTGTTTTTT. It is translated as CASRIRGRGEKLFF.

Regarding this clone: An end of the junction does not agree with germline; a read error may underlie this. The chain couples TRBV2 to TRBJ1-1, with D perhaps matching TRBD1 (5 bases). The CDR3 contains 13 residues. Per the germline V gene, CDR1 is SNHLY and CDR2 is FYNNEI. CDR3 DNA sequence: TGTGCCAGCAAACTTGGGGGGAAGGGGTCCGCCCAGTTT. It encodes CASKLGGKGSAQF. The full variable domain, completed using reference TRBV2 and TRBJ1-1, is EPEVTQTPSHQVTQMGQEVILRCVPISNHLYFYWYRQILGQKVEFLVSFYNNEISEKSEIFDDQFSVERPDGSNFTLKIRSTKLEDSAMYFCASKLGGKGSAQFGQGTRLTVV.

V gene TRBV5-1 combines with J gene TRBJ1-1; D call uncertain. V was trimmed by 5 bases and J by 0 bases, leaving 2 bases between them. In germline, CDR1 is SGHRS, CDR2 YFSETQ. This CDR3 is built from 11 residues. This chain's CDR3 is CASRLNTEAFF. The CDR3 nucleotides read TGCGCCAGCAGGTTGAACACTGAAGCTTTCTTT. Full variable domain (outside the CDR3, taken from reference TRBV5-1 and TRBJ1-1): KAGVTQTPRYLIKTRGQQVTLSCSPISGHRSVSWYQQTPGQGLQFLFEYFSETQRNKGNFPGRFSGRQFSNSRSEMNVSTLELGDSALYLCASRLNTEAFFGQGTRLTVV.